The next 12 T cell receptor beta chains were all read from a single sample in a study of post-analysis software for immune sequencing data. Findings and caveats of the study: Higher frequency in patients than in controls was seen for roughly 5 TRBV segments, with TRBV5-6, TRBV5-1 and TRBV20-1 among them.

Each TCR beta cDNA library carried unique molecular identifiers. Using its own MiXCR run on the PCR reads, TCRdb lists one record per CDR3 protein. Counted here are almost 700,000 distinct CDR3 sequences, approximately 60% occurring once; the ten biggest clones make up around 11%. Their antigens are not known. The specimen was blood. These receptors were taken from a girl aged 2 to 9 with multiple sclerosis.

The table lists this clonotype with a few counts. CDR3 coding DNA: TGCAGTGCTAGAGATCGAGGGACTAGCACAGATACGCAGTATTTT. Amino acids: CSARDRGTSTDTQYF. The chain carries TRBV20-1 and TRBJ2-3, with D perhaps matching TRBD2 (6 bases). In germline, CDR1 is DFQATT, CDR2 SNEGSKA (reference sequence). The CDR3 is 15 residues long. With 0 bases removed from V and 0 bases from J, the gap between germline ends came to 10 bases.

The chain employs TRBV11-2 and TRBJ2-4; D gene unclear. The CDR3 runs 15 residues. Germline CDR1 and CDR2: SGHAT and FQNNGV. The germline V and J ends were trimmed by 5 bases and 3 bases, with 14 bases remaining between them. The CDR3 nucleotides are TGTGCCAGCAGCCCGATCAGAGACTTCAAAAACATTCAGTACTTC. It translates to CASSPIRDFKNIQYF.

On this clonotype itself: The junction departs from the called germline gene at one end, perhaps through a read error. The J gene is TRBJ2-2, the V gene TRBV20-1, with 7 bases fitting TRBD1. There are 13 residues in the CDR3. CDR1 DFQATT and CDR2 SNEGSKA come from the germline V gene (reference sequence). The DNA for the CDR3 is TGCAGTGCTTGGGACAGCTACACCGGGGAGCGGTTTTTT. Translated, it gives CSAWDSYTGERFF.

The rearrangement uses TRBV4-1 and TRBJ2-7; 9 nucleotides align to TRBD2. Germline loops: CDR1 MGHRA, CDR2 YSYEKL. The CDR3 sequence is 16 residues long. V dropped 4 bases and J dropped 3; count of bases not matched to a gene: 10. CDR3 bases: TGCGCCAGCAGCCTTTGGGTCGCGGGAGGGGACTACGAGCAGTACTTC. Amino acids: CASSLWVAGGDYEQYF.

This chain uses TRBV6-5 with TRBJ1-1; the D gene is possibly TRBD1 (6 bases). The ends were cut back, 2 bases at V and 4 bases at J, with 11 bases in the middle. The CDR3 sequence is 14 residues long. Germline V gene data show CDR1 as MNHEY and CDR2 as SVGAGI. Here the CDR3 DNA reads TGTGCCAGCAGTTACGAGGGGGGCACCACTGAAGCTTTCTTT. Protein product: CASSYEGGTTEAFF.

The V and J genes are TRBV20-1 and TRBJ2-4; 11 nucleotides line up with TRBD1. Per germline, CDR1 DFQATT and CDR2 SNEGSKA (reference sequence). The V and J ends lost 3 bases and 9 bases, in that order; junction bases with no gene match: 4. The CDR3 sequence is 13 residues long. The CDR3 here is CSASPGQGGIQYF. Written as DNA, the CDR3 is TGCAGTGCTAGCCCGGGACAGGGGGGCATTCAGTACTTC.

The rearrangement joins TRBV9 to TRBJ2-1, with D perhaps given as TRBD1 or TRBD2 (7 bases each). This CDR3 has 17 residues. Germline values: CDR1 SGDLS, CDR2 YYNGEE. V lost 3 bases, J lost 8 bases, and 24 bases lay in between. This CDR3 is CASSALQGGTGMHEQFF. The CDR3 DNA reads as TGTGCCAGCAGCGCCCTTCAGGGGGGGACTGGCATGCATGAGCAGTTCTTC.

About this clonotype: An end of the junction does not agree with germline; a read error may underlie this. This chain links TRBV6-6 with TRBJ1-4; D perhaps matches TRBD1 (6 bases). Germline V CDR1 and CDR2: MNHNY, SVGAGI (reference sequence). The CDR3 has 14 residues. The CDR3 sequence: CASSYGGGIEKRFF. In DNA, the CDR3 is TGTGCCAGCAGTTACGGGGGCGGCATTGAAAAACGGTTTTTT.

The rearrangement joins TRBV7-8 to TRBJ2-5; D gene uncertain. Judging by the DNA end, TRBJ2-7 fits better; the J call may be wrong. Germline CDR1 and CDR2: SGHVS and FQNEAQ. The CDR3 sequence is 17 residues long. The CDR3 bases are TGTGCCAGCAGCTTAGCTCGTGCTAGGTTTGGGCCCTACGAGCAGTACTTC. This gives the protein CASSLARARFGPYEQYF.

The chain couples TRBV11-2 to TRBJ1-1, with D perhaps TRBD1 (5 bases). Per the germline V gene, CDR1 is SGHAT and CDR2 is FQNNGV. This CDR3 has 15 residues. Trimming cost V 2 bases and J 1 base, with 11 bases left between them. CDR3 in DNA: TGTGCCAGCAGCTTATGGACACAGGCGAACACTGAAGCTTTCTTT. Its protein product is CASSLWTQANTEAFF.

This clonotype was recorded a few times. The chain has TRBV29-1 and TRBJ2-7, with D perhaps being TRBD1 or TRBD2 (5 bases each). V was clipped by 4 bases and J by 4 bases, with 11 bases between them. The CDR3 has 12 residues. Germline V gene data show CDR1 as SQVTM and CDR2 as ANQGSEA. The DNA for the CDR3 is TGCAGCGTTGTAGGGGACGGGTACGAGCAGTACTTC. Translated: CSVVGDGYEQYF.

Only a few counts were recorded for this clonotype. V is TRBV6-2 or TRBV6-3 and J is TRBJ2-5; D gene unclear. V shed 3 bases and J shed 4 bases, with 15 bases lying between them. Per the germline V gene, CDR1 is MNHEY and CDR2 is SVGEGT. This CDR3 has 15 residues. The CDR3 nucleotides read TGTGCCAGCAGTTATAACGACGCCGTCCGAGAGACCCAGTACTTC. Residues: CASSYNDAVRETQYF.